Shown below are 15 T cell receptor beta chains from a single sample sequenced in a study of control samples from healthy donors and cancer patients. Measured with immunoSEQ multiplex PCR; TCRdb has only the in-frame clones, and not every one. Of about 160,000 clones in the sample, 94% were seen once. The sample was PBMCs. All receptors come from a man in his 60s with colorectal cancer.

The V call is TRBV20-1, the J call TRBJ1-1; D ambiguous. V was shortened by 0 bases and J by 8 bases, with 7 bases between the two germline ends. The CDR3 spans 11 residues. In germline, CDR1 is DFQATT, CDR2 SNEGSKA (reference sequence). In DNA, the CDR3 is TGCAGTGCTAGAGATGGTAGGGAAGCTTTCTTT. Translated, it gives CSARDGREAFF.

This clone was seen a single time. The chain uses TRBV5-1 and TRBJ2-3, with TRBD2 matching 8 bases. The CDR3 runs 16 residues. Germline CDR1 SGHRS, CDR2 YFSETQ. V shed 0 bases, J shed 1 base, and the junction held 4 bases outside the gene matches. The CDR3 is CASSLDGGGRTDTQYF. CDR3 nucleotide sequence: TGCGCCAGCAGCTTGGACGGGGGGGGCCGCACAGATACGCAGTATTTT.

The rearrangement uses TRBV2 and TRBJ2-3; TRBD1 agrees at 9 bases. Per the germline V gene, CDR1 is SNHLY and CDR2 is FYNNEI. V dropped 7 bases and J dropped 2; count of bases not matched to a gene: 4. The CDR3 extends over 14 amino acids. In nucleotides, the CDR3 is TGTGCCAGCACCGGGACAGGGTTCACAGATACGCAGTATTTT. This translates into CASTGTGFTDTQYF.

The CDR3 spells CASRDRNTGYGYTF. In DNA form, the CDR3 reads TGTGCCAGCAGAGACAGAAACACGGGGTATGGCTACACCTTC. This chain connects TRBV6-5 to TRBJ1-2; possible D gene TRBD1, 5 bases. Germline loops: CDR1 MNHEY, CDR2 SVGAGI. CDR3 size: 14 residues. Trimming left V 6 bases short and J 5 bases short, with 16 bases between.

The V and J genes are TRBV7-9 and TRBJ2-3, with D hard to call. The V gene lost 0 bases and the J gene lost 3 bases, with 4 bases spanning the gap. CDR1 is SEHNR and CDR2 is FQNEAQ in the germline V gene (reference sequence). The CDR3 has 13 residues. The CDR3: CASSLAWTDTQYF. The CDR3 nucleotides read TGTGCCAGCAGCTTAGCCTGGACAGATACGCAGTATTTT.

The V and J genes are TRBV12-3 or TRBV12-4 and TRBJ1-2; D remains ambiguous. V shed 2 bases and J shed 8 bases, with 12 bases lying between them. The CDR3 covers 13 residues. The CDR3 coding sequence is TGTGCCAGCAGTTTATTGGCGATGGGGGGCTACACCTTC. Its translation: CASSLLAMGGYTF.

For this clone: The same CDR3 arises from other DNA sequences in this sample as well. The chain employs TRBV30 and TRBJ2-3; D assignment may be TRBD1 or TRBD2 (6 bases each). The ends were cut back, 2 bases at V and 6 bases at J, with 9 bases in the middle. Germline values: CDR1 GTSNPN, CDR2 SVGIG (reference sequence). The CDR3 sequence is 12 residues long. The DNA of the CDR3 is TGTGCCTGGAGTCCGGGGGCGGATACGCAGTATTTT. This encodes CAWSPGADTQYF.

The chain has TRBV27 and TRBJ1-2, with 7 bases that match TRBD1. V trimming: 6 bases; J trimming: 2 bases; junction bases outside the gene matches: 6. CDR1 MNHEY and CDR2 SMNVEV come from the germline V gene (reference sequence). The CDR3 extends over 14 amino acids. The CDR3 sequence: CASRYQGGNYGYTF. The DNA for the CDR3 is TGTGCCAGCAGGTACCAAGGGGGCAACTATGGCTACACCTTC.

The rearrangement joins TRBV12-3 or TRBV12-4 to TRBJ2-7; D is tentatively TRBD1 or TRBD2 (5 bases each). V lost 6 bases to trimming and J lost 3 bases, with 12 bases between them. The CDR3 spans 13 residues. DNA for the CDR3: TGTGCCAGCAGGCCGGGGCCTAACTACGAGCAGTACTTC. This gives the protein CASRPGPNYEQYF.

The V call is TRBV5-4, the J call TRBJ1-1, with 9 positions matching TRBD1. The germline gives CDR1 SGHNT, CDR2 YYREEE (reference sequence). Trimming removed 4 bases from V and 1 base from J; junction bases left unmatched: 11. The CDR3 extends over 17 amino acids. In DNA, the CDR3 is TGTGCCAGCAGCCCCCCTGGACAGGGGCCGAGGAACACTGAAGCTTTCTTT. Its protein is CASSPPGQGPRNTEAFF.

V is TRBV7-2 and J is TRBJ2-3; 9 nucleotides agree with TRBD2. This CDR3 region has 16 residues. J was trimmed by 2 bases and V by 5 bases; bases with no gene match: 8. CDR1 is SGHTA, CDR2 FQGNSA, per germline. The CDR3 nucleotides are TGTGCCAGCAGCCCCTTTGCGGGGGGGAACACAGATACGCAGTATTTT. This gives the protein CASSPFAGGNTDTQYF.

The sample holds a few counts of this clone. The rearrangement links TRBV3-1 (or the pseudogene TRBV3-2) to TRBJ2-7, with D tentatively TRBD2 (6 bases). Germline lookup yields CDR1 LGHDT and CDR2 YNNKEL (reference sequence). The CDR3 has 15 residues. Trimming shortened V by 0 bases and J by 3 bases, and 12 bases separated the two germline ends. CDR3 in amino acids: CASSQDDGGIYEQYF. As DNA, the CDR3 is TGTGCCAGCAGCCAAGATGATGGAGGGATCTACGAGCAGTACTTC.

This chain links TRBV4-1 with TRBJ2-1; TRBD2 matches at 13 bases. Trimming cost V 0 bases and J 8 bases; bases outside gene matches: 7. The CDR3 totals 17 residues. CDR1 MGHRA and CDR2 YSYEKL come from the germline V gene. The chain's CDR3 is CASSQEATSGGLDEQFF. The CDR3 coding sequence is TGCGCCAGCAGCCAAGAGGCGACTAGCGGGGGGTTGGATGAGCAGTTCTTC.

This chain connects TRBV9 to TRBJ2-3, with TRBD2 matching 10 bases. CDR1 is SGDLS and CDR2 is YYNGEE in the germline V gene. The V segment lost 0 bases and the J segment 1 base; nucleotides outside the gene matches: 2. This CDR3 spans 16 amino acids. The CDR3 protein is CASSVEGTSGTDTQYF. The CDR3 coding sequence is TGTGCCAGCAGCGTAGAAGGGACTAGCGGCACAGATACGCAGTATTTT.

The chain has TRBV10-2 and TRBJ1-5; 10 bases match TRBD1. Germline CDR1 and CDR2: WSHSY and SAAADI. The CDR3 has 18 residues. The junction had 16 bases not matched to a gene; V was cut back by 6 bases and J by 5 bases. CDR3 DNA sequence: TGCGCCAGCAGAGGCAGGCGGACAGGGGGGGTACTGGATCAGCCCCAGCATTTT. Translated: CASRGRRTGGVLDQPQHF.